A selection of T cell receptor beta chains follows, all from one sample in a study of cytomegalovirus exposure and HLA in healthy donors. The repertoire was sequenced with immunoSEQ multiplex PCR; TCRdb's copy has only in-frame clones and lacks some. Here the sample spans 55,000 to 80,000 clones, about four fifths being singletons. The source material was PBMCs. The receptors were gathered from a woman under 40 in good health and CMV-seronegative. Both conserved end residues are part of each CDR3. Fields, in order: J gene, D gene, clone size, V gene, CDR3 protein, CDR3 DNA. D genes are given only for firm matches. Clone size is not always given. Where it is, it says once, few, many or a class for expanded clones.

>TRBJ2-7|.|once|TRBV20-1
CSARASYEQYF
TGCAGTGCTAGAGCTAGCTACGAGCAGTACTTC
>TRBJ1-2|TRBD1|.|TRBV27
CASSRTGRGNYGYTF
TGTGCCAGCAGCCGGACAGGCCGGGGTAACTATGGCTACACCTTC
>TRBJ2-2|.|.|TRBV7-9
CASSFLKQSNTGELFF
TGTGCCAGCAGCTTTCTAAAACAGTCGAACACCGGGGAGCTGTTTTTT
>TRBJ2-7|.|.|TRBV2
CASSPPRVYEQYF
TGTGCCAGCAGTCCGCCCAGGGTCTACGAGCAGTACTTC
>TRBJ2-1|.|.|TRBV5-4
CASSRGAGSQNNEQFF
TGTGCCAGCAGCCGGGGTGCGGGGAGTCAGAACAATGAGCAGTTCTTC
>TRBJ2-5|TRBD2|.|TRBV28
CASRPAGGRETQYF
TGTGCCAGCAGGCCCGCGGGGGGGCGGGAGACCCAGTACTTC
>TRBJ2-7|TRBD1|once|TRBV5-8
CASSLARTGANEQYF
TGTGCCAGCAGCTTGGCCAGGACAGGGGCCAACGAGCAGTACTTC
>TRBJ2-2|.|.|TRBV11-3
CASSLDFAGELFF
TGTGCCAGCAGTTTGGACTTCGCCGGGGAGCTGTTTTTT
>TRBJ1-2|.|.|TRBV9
CASSGGQLVNYGYTF
TGTGCCAGTTCGGGCGGACAGCTCGTTAACTATGGCTACACCTTC
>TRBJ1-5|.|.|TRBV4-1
CASSQDSTNQPQHF
TGCGCCAGCAGCCAAGACAGTACCAATCAGCCCCAGCATTTT
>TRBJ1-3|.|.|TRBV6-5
CASSRQGGQGNTIYF
TGTGCCAGCAGTCGCCAAGGAGGGCAAGGAAACACCATATATTTT
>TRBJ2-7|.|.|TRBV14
CASSPGGLSEQYF
TGTGCCAGCAGTCCCGGTGGACTAAGCGAGCAGTACTTC
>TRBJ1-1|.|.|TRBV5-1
CASSLVGLAENTEAFF
TGCGCCAGCAGCTTGGTTGGGTTAGCGGAGAACACTGAAGCTTTCTTT
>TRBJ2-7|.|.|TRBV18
CASSPMVRGDEQYF
TGTGCCAGCTCACCAATGGTCAGGGGAGACGAGCAGTACTTC
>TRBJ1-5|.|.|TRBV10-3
CAISESSVYSNQPQHF
TGTGCCATCAGTGAGTCATCGGTTTATAGCAATCAGCCCCAGCATTTT
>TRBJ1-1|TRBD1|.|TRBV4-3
CASSQVLGTGGTEAFF
TGCGCCAGCAGCCAAGTTCTTGGGACAGGGGGCACTGAAGCTTTCTTT
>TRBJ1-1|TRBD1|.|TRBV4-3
CASSQAQGEGTEAFF
TGCGCCAGCAGCCAAGCACAGGGGGAAGGCACTGAAGCTTTCTTT
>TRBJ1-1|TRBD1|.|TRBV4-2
CASSQGTGTTEAFF
TGTGCCAGCAGCCAAGGGACAGGGACCACTGAAGCTTTCTTT
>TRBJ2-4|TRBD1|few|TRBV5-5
CASSQNGQERIKNIQYF
TGTGCCAGCAGCCAAAACGGACAGGAAAGGATCAAAAACATTCAGTACTTC
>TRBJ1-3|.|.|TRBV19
CASSPGISGNTIYF
TGTGCCAGCAGCCCGGGTATCTCTGGAAACACCATATATTTT
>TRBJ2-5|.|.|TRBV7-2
CASSPDGQLYQETQYF
TGTGCCAGCAGCCCAGATGGACAGCTTTACCAAGAGACCCAGTACTTC
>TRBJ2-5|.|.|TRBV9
CASRLLEGARKETQYF
TGTGCCAGCAGACTCCTGGAGGGGGCGCGGAAAGAGACCCAGTACTTC
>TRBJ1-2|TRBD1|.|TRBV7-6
CASSLRTGESYGYTF
TGTGCCAGCAGCCTTCGGACAGGGGAGTCCTATGGCTACACCTTC
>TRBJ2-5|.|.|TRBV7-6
CASSLGAGTQTQYF
TGTGCCAGCAGCTTAGGAGCAGGGACACAGACCCAGTACTTC
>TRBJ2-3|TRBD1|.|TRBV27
CASSFIKQGVDTQYF
TGTGCCAGCAGTTTTATCAAACAGGGGGTAGATACGCAGTATTTT
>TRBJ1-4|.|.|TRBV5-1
CASSIGTVMGEKLFF
TGCGCCAGCAGCATAGGAACAGTGATGGGTGAAAAACTGTTTTTT
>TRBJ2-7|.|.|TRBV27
CASSFTGGTYEQYF
TGTGCCAGCAGTTTCACCGGGGGTACTTACGAGCAGTACTTC
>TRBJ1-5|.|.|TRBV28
CASRVFSLRDSNQPQHF
TGTGCCAGCAGGGTTTTTTCGTTACGAGATAGCAATCAGCCCCAGCATTTT
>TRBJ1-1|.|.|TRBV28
CASSFPSSTEAFF
TGTGCCAGCAGTTTTCCGAGTAGCACTGAAGCTTTCTTT
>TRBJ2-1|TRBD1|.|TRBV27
CASSLDGQGANEQFF
TGTGCCAGCAGTTTGGACGGGCAGGGGGCTAATGAGCAGTTCTTC
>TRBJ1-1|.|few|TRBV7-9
CASSQPPGTPPDTEAFF
TGTGCCAGCAGCCAACCCCCCGGGACACCCCCTGACACTGAAGCTTTCTTT
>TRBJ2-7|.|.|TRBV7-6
CASSLAGQGSEQYF
TGTGCCAGCAGCTTAGCTGGTCAGGGCAGCGAGCAGTACTTC
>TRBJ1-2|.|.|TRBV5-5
CASTSEQGIRAYGYTF
TGTGCCAGCACTTCGGAGCAGGGGATAAGGGCCTATGGCTACACCTTC
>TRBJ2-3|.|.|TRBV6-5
CASRRGTATDTQYF
TGTGCCAGCAGACGGGGGACAGCGACAGATACGCAGTATTTT
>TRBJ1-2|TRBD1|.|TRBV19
CASSISDRGIYGYTF
TGTGCCAGTAGTATATCTGACAGGGGGATCTATGGCTACACCTTC
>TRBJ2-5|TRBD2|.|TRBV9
CASSVGLAGGPRQETQYF
TGTGCCAGCAGCGTTGGACTAGCGGGGGGCCCCCGCCAAGAGACCCAGTACTTC
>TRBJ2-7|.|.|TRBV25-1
CASSDFYEQYF
TGTGCCAGCAGTGACTTCTACGAGCAGTACTTC
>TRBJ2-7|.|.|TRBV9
CASSVRGGGNSGEQYF
TGTGCCAGCAGCGTAAGGGGCGGGGGCAATTCTGGGGAGCAGTACTTC
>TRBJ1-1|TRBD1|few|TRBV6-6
CASSLKQGAWNTEAFF
TGTGCCAGCAGTTTAAAGCAGGGGGCGTGGAACACTGAAGCTTTCTTT
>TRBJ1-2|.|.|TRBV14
CASSRGAGSGLYGYTF
TGTGCCAGCAGCCGCGGCGCGGGGTCGGGCCTCTATGGCTACACCTTC
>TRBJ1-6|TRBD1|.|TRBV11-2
CASSLVGTGVSPLHF
TGTGCCAGCAGCTTAGTCGGGACAGGGGTATCACCCCTCCACTTT